The source of this T cell receptor beta chain is a study of blood T cell repertoires in COVID-19 (dated by TCRdb to the early 2020s). With regard to the full study: The collaborator samples originated in the United States, Italy and Spain and spanned the acute and convalescent phases of COVID-19. The prospective study material was composed of cDNA or gDNA derived from T cells, B-cell-depleted T cells, or PBMCs. Subjects who had been exposed to COVID-19, were actively infected with it, or had recovered from it provided the deeply sampled blood TCRbeta repertoires that made up the dataset. The repertoires were released in a freely available public database meant as a resource for research on the immune response to SARS-CoV-2. Samples came from the ongoing ImmuneRACE study (first 160 participants) plus 1,254 subjects from 6 global collaborators. A de-identified subject ID, COVID-19 status, age in years and sex were almost always included in the sample metadata. Where available, HLA class I and class II types were taken from metadata supplied by the sample provider and were not determined by assay-based typing. What the study reported, not specific to this receptor: The quantity of clinical and demographic metadata differed by source and by participant and was supplied without curation.

TCRbeta CDR3 regions were amplified from genomic DNA by means of the immunoSEQ Assay, a bias-controlled multiplex PCR. Per the original workflow: The number of nucleated cells in each sample was estimated by amplification of reference gene primers within the assay. To quantify the absolute abundance of each unique TCRbeta CDR3 rearrangement, sequence reads were collapsed and filtered. For each sample, productive Simpson clonality was calculated by taking the square root of Simpson's diversity index across productive rearrangements. TCRdb holds this immuneACCESS table with in-frame rearrangements only. Some clones are missing; in checked studies, unresolved V genes explain under half, and the rest has no known cause. For V, J and clone size, that table is used; D and trimming come from the DNA. This sample is represented by about 380,000 clones; about 80% of them were singletons. Roughly 1.1% of the sample belongs to the ten largest clones.

Worth noting for this clone: This clone's antigen is unknown. No base qualities exist here, and no much larger clone lies one base off it.

Whole blood was collected in K2EDTA tubes by collaborating institutions according to the institutions' own protocols. For TCRbeta analysis, collaborators shipped samples in one of three forms: frozen whole blood, isolated PBMCs, or DNA extracted from either of those sample types. The CDR3 numbers 16 residues from cysteine through phenylalanine. This entry keeps only the CDR3 DNA: 48 bases, framed from base 1. A distance of 17 bases separates the germline ends of V and J, which lose 3 bases and 3 bases respectively. The sequencing input was peripheral blood. The clonotype originates from a human donor with acute or convalescent COVID-19. The donor label of this sample is uncertain. The rearrangement combines TRBV23-1 with TRBJ2-5; the D region possibly corresponds to TRBD1 (5 bases align). TRBV23-1 is annotated as an ORF whose role is uncertain. The CDR3 in this case is CASSQSALGREETQYF. In nucleotide form, the sequence is TGCGCCAGCAGTCAGTCGGCTCTGGGGCGCGAAGAGACCCAGTACTTC.